The sequence of this TCR beta chain was determined in a study of control samples from healthy donors and cancer patients. Per the germline V gene, CDR1 is SEHNR and CDR2 is FQNEAQ (reference sequence). Trimming removed 7 bases at V and 3 bases at J, with 10 bases between. The CDR3 is made up of 12 amino acids. The table came from immunoSEQ multiplex PCR; TCRdb's copy has only in-frame clones and leaves some out. The top ten hold under 7.5% of the sample, which has 70,000 or so clones, approximately 94% seen once. The chain uses TRBV7-9 and TRBJ2-7; D gene unclear. The source material was blood. This receptor was identified in a woman in her 40s in good health. The CDR3, as DNA: TGTGCCAGCATCGGCAGGAACTACGAGCAGTACTTC. Translated, it gives CASIGRNYEQYF.